This T cell receptor beta chain emerged from a study of resident and recirculating memory T cells in vitiligo. Study in general: No cells were sorted; samples were homogenized just before genomic DNA extraction.

TCRdb keeps only in-frame clones here, not all; method: immunoSEQ multiplex PCR. This sample has tens of thousands of clones, with roughly nine tenths found just once. CDR1 MNHEY and CDR2 SMNVEV come from the germline V gene (reference sequence). After removal of 3 bases from V and 2 bases from J, the junction contained 1 base not matched to a gene. This CDR3 contains 14 residues. The source material was blood. The clonotype was recovered from a male donor with vitiligo. V is TRBV27 and J is TRBJ2-1; 7 nucleotides line up with TRBD1. Here the CDR3 DNA reads TGTGCCAGCAGTTTTAGGGGGCCCTACAATGAGCAGTTCTTC. As protein: CASSFRGPYNEQFF.